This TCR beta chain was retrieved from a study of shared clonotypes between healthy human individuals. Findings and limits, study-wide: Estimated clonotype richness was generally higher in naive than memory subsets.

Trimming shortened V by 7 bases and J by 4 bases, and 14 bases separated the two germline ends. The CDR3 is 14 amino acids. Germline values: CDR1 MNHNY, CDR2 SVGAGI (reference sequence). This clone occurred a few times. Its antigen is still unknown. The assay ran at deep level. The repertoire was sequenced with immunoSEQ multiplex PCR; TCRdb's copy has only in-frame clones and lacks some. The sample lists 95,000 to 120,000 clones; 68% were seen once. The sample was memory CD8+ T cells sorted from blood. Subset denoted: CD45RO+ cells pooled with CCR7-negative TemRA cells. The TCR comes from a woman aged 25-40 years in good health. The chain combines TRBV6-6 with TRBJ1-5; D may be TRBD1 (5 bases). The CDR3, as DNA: TGTGCCAGCACAAAGACAGAGGGAAATCAGCCCCAGCATTTT. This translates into CASTKTEGNQPQHF.